This T cell receptor beta chain was identified in a study of blood T cell repertoires in COVID-19. Study as a whole: The United States, Italy and Spain provided the acute and convalescent COVID-19 samples. In each case, the material was cDNA or gDNA derived from T cells, B-cell-depleted T cells, or PBMCs.

How the authors handled the data: Nucleated cell number was recorded as an estimate derived from reference gene primer amplification. The assay was immunoSEQ multiplex PCR, and TCRdb's table has in-frame clones only and misses some. V and J calls and clone size are copied from that table; D and trimming were computed from the DNA. This repertoire shows tens of thousands of clones, 75% to 90% found once; its top ten account for roughly 16%. Trimming took 0 bases from V and 0 from J; bases not matched to a gene: 4. The CDR3 runs to 17 residues. Germline V CDR1 and CDR2: SGHDT, YYEEEE. The sequence came from a human donor in a cohort sampled during active COVID-19. Sequenced sample: peripheral blood. V and J are TRBV5-6 and TRBJ1-4; TRBD1 matches at 8 bases. CDR3 loop: CASSLDGRGPTNEKLFF. Written as DNA, the CDR3 is TGTGCCAGCAGCTTGGATGGCAGGGGGCCAACTAATGAAAAACTGTTTTTT.